These T cell receptor beta chains were read from a single sample in a study of blood T cell repertoires in COVID-19. This table comes from immunoSEQ multiplex PCR, and its TCRdb copy is limited to in-frame clones, with some not included. Of over 600,000 clones in the sample, 80% to 90% were seen once. The sequencing sample was made of peripheral blood. The receptor source for this set is a woman aged 18-29 years with acute or convalescent COVID-19. CDR3s include the opening cysteine and the closing phenylalanine or tryptophan. A D gene is named only where the DNA matches it firmly. Part of the rows lack a size; the others show once, few, many or a class for expanded clones.

size: -
V: TRBV2
D: -
J: TRBJ1-1
CDR3: CASDRNTEAFF
DNA: TGTGCCTCGGACAGGAACACTGAAGCTTTCTTT

size: -
V: TRBV10-3
D: -
J: TRBJ2-1
CDR3: CAISGGTGRVRGEQFF
DNA: TGTGCCATCAGTGGGGGCACGGGCAGGGTCCGCGGTGAGCAGTTCTTC

size: -
V: TRBV6-2/TRBV6-3
D: TRBD1
J: TRBJ2-7
CDR3: CASSRTGTDSYEQYF
DNA: TGTGCCAGCAGCCGCACCGGGACAGATTCCTACGAGCAGTACTTC

size: -
V: TRBV7-3
D: TRBD1
J: TRBJ1-2
CDR3: CASSLTSTGGQYGYTF
DNA: TGTGCCAGCAGCTTAACCTCGACAGGGGGCCAATATGGCTACACCTTC

size: -
V: TRBV4-3
D: TRBD1
J: TRBJ2-3
CDR3: CASSQGQGRTDTQYF
DNA: TGCGCCAGCAGCCAGGGACAGGGTCGGACAGATACGCAGTATTTT

size: -
V: TRBV12-3/TRBV12-4
D: TRBD1
J: TRBJ1-2
CDR3: CASSSRGPRGYTF
DNA: TGTGCCAGCAGTTCCAGGGGGCCGAGGGGCTACACCTTC

size: -
V: TRBV7-2
D: -
J: TRBJ1-2
CDR3: CASSLAGRGVAGYTF
DNA: TGTGCCAGCAGCTTAGCGGGGAGGGGGGTAGCGGGCTACACCTTC

size: -
V: TRBV5-6
D: TRBD2
J: TRBJ2-7
CDR3: CASSPGTSGAHSYEQYF
DNA: TGTGCCAGCAGCCCTGGGACTAGCGGGGCACACTCCTACGAGCAGTACTTC

size: -
V: TRBV9
D: -
J: TRBJ1-2
CDR3: CASSVVEQYGYTF
DNA: TGTGCCAGCAGCGTAGTCGAACAGTATGGCTACACCTTC

size: once
V: TRBV20-1
D: TRBD2
J: TRBJ2-1
CDR3: CSASSGVPSYNEQFF
DNA: TGCAGTGCTAGTAGCGGGGTTCCCTCCTACAATGAGCAGTTCTTC

size: -
V: TRBV24-1
D: -
J: TRBJ1-6
CDR3: CATSDLWGGKRNSPLHF
DNA: TGTGCCACCAGTGATTTATGGGGGGGCAAACGGAATTCACCCCTCCACTTT

size: -
V: TRBV5-5
D: -
J: TRBJ2-5
CDR3: CASSLELQETQYF
DNA: TGTGCCAGCAGCTTGGAATTACAAGAGACCCAGTACTTC

size: once
V: TRBV15
D: TRBD1
J: TRBJ2-7
CDR3: CATSTIRTGGYEQYF
DNA: TGTGCCACCAGTACAATTCGGACAGGGGGCTACGAGCAGTACTTC

size: -
V: TRBV9
D: TRBD1
J: TRBJ1-6
CDR3: CASSANRGSYNSPLHF
DNA: TGTGCCAGCAGCGCCAACAGGGGCTCCTATAATTCACCCCTCCACTTT

size: -
V: TRBV19
D: -
J: TRBJ2-3
CDR3: CASSIRGSSTDTQYF
DNA: TGTGCCAGTAGTATCAGGGGCTCTTCCACAGATACGCAGTATTTT

size: -
V: TRBV15
D: -
J: TRBJ1-2
CDR3: CATSRVGREGYTF
DNA: TGTGCCACCAGCAGAGTGGGCAGGGAAGGCTACACCTTC

size: -
V: TRBV6-4
D: TRBD1
J: TRBJ1-2
CDR3: CASSEEGASSYGYTF
DNA: TGTGCCAGCAGTGAGGAGGGGGCCTCTTCTTACGGCTACACCTTC

size: -
V: TRBV3-1/TRBV3-2
D: -
J: TRBJ1-2
CDR3: CASSQIDTAGYTF
DNA: TGTGCCAGCAGCCAAATTGACACGGCCGGCTACACCTTC

size: -
V: TRBV10-3
D: TRBD2
J: TRBJ2-7
CDR3: CASRGGDYEQYF
DNA: TGTGCCAGTCGGGGGGGAGACTACGAGCAGTACTTC

size: -
V: TRBV6-1
D: TRBD2
J: TRBJ2-3
CDR3: CASSEPGGTDTQYF
DNA: TGTGCCAGCAGTGAACCGGGGGGTACAGATACGCAGTATTTT

size: -
V: TRBV7-3
D: TRBD2
J: TRBJ2-1
CDR3: CASSLTFLAADEQFF
DNA: TGTGCCAGCAGCTTAACGTTTCTAGCGGCAGATGAGCAGTTCTTC

size: -
V: TRBV5-6
D: TRBD1
J: TRBJ1-5
CDR3: CASSQGQGIGNQPQHF
DNA: TGTGCCAGCAGCCAGGGACAGGGGATCGGAAATCAGCCCCAGCATTTT

size: -
V: TRBV7-2
D: TRBD1
J: TRBJ1-6
CDR3: CASSTTPGQSFYNSPLHF
DNA: TGTGCCAGCAGCACAACACCGGGACAGAGCTTCTATAATTCACCCCTCCACTTT

size: -
V: TRBV4-2
D: -
J: TRBJ1-1
CDR3: CASSQDFARGNTEAFF
DNA: TGTGCCAGCAGCCAAGATTTTGCCAGGGGAAACACTGAAGCTTTCTTT